This T cell receptor beta chain came from a study of T cell changes during pregnancy in multiple sclerosis. Some clones are missing from TCRdb's copy, which holds only in-frame ones; the method was immunoSEQ multiplex PCR. The profile shows roughly 40,000 clones, about 94% of them singletons. The V gene end was trimmed by 3 bases and the J gene end by 4 bases; junction bases not matched to a gene: 7. The CDR3 spans 17 residues. The germline CDR1 and CDR2 sequences are SEHNR and FQNEAQ (reference sequence). The source material was peripheral blood, sampled in the third trimester of pregnancy. The receptor was isolated from a female donor with multiple sclerosis, enrolled in a pregnancy study. The V gene is TRBV7-9, the J gene TRBJ2-3, with TRBD2 matching 13 bases. For the CDR3, the DNA is TGTGCCAGCAGCTTCCCGGGACTAGCGGGATTCGCAGATACGCAGTATTTT. It is translated as CASSFPGLAGFADTQYF.